The next 11 T cell receptor beta chains were all read from a single sample in a study of blood T cell repertoires in COVID-19 (dated by TCRdb to between 2020 and 2021). Library method: the immunoSEQ multiplex PCR assay. TCRdb re-hosts the immuneACCESS table, in-frame sequences only. Its copies lack some clones; in the studies checked, an unresolved V gene accounts for under half of them, and the cause for the rest is not known. Here the sample has about 250,000 clones; roughly four fifths occur a single time. Of the sample, roughly 9.8% falls within the top ten clones. What was sequenced was peripheral blood. The source is an elderly man with acute or convalescent COVID-19.

This chain links TRBV7-8 with TRBJ2-1, with 8 bases identical to TRBD2. The CDR3 spans 15 residues. V lost 1 base and J lost 7; bases outside the gene matches: 6. The germline V gene has CDR1 SGHVS and CDR2 FQNEAQ. CDR3 sequence reads: CASSLVRGARNEQFF. As DNA, the CDR3 is TGTGCCAGCAGCTTAGTGCGGGGGGCACGGAATGAGCAGTTCTTC.

V is TRBV3-1 (or the pseudogene TRBV3-2) and J is TRBJ2-1; TRBD2 aligns across 16 bases. Germline V CDR1 and CDR2: LGHDT, YNNKEL (reference sequence). The junction had 4 bases not matched to a gene; V was cut back by 7 bases and J by 4 bases. CDR3 length equals 16 residues. The CDR3 DNA reads TGTGCCAGCACCCGGGGACTAGCGGGAGGGTACAATGAGCAGTTCTTC. This gives the protein CASTRGLAGGYNEQFF.

This clone was seen once. The chain is built from TRBV11-2 and TRBJ1-1; possibly TRBD1 for D (5 bases). The germline gives CDR1 SGHAT, CDR2 FQNNGV. The V and J ends lost 0 bases and 4 bases respectively, with 9 bases between them. This CDR3 comprises 14 residues. This chain's CDR3 is CASSLDWGVTEAFF. Written as DNA, the CDR3 is TGTGCCAGCAGCTTAGATTGGGGGGTCACTGAAGCTTTCTTT.

This chain joins TRBV3-1 (or the pseudogene TRBV3-2) and TRBJ1-2; 8 positions match TRBD1. Germline V gene data show CDR1 as LGHDT and CDR2 as YNNKEL (reference sequence). V dropped 4 bases and J dropped 7; count of bases not matched to a gene: 14. This CDR3 comprises 16 residues. CDR3 nucleotides: TGTGCCAGCAGCCGCAGATCTCCGGGACAGGCAGGTGGCTACACCTTC. It encodes CASSRRSPGQAGGYTF.

The chain links TRBV24-1 to TRBJ2-6, with TRBD1 identical over 11 bases. Looked up from germline, CDR1 is KGHDR and CDR2 is SFDVKD. J gave up 4 bases and V 3 bases, and 10 bases lay outside the gene matches. The CDR3 sequence is 19 residues long. CDR3 coding DNA: TGTGCCACCAGTGATCCGAAGGGGACAGGGGGATGGGGGGCCAACGTCCTGACTTTC. Translated, it gives CATSDPKGTGGWGANVLTF.

The V call is TRBV20-1, the J call TRBJ1-2; 7 bases fit TRBD1. The CDR3 is 12 amino acids. With 3 bases clipped from V and 5 bases from J, the junction kept 3 bases outside the gene matches. The V gene's germline CDR1 is DFQATT and CDR2 SNEGSKA (reference sequence). The DNA of the CDR3 is TGCAGTGCTAGTATACAGGGGTATGGCTACACCTTC. This sequence encodes CSASIQGYGYTF.

This clone came up many times. Additional DNA sequences in this sample encode the identical CDR3. This rearrangement joins TRBV2 to TRBJ2-3; tentative D call: TRBD1 (6 bases). CDR3 size: 12 residues. Germline lookup yields CDR1 SNHLY and CDR2 FYNNEI. V was clipped by 6 bases and J by 3 bases, with 7 bases between them. The CDR3 loop reads CASRQGTDTQYF. The DNA for the CDR3 is TGTGCCAGCAGGCAGGGGACAGATACGCAGTATTTT.

This chain joins TRBV5-4 and TRBJ1-2; D gene unclear. Germline V CDR1 and CDR2: SGHNT, YYREEE (reference sequence). The CDR3 is made up of 13 amino acids. V was clipped by 4 bases and J by 4 bases, with 11 bases between them. CDR3 in DNA: TGTGCCAGCAGCACCTCGGGGATCTATGGCTACACCTTC. Translated, it gives CASSTSGIYGYTF.

The rearrangement links TRBV24-1 to TRBJ2-1, with 7 bases lining up with TRBD2. CDR1 KGHDR and CDR2 SFDVKD come from the germline V gene. The CDR3 has 17 residues. The ends lost 5 bases at V and 5 bases at J; junction bases unmatched: 14. CDR3 DNA sequence: TGTGCCACCAGTGGATTTATAGTAGCTAGCGGAGACAATGAGCAGTTCTTC. Translating gives CATSGFIVASGDNEQFF.

V gene TRBV5-4 combines with J gene TRBJ2-7; 8 bases are a match to TRBD1. Trimming took 6 bases from V and 0 from J; bases not matched to a gene: 2. CDR1 SGHNT and CDR2 YYREEE come from the germline V gene (reference sequence). The CDR3 spans 13 residues. In DNA form, the CDR3 reads TGTGCCAGCAACGACAGGGGCTCCTACGAGCAGTACTTC. Its protein product is CASNDRGSYEQYF. Variable domain in full (rest from reference TRBV5-4 and TRBJ2-7): ETGVTQSPTHLIKTRGQQVTLRCSSQSGHNTVSWYQQALGQGPQFIFQYYREEENGRGNFPPRFSGLQFPNYSSELNVNALELDDSALYLCASNDRGSYEQYFGPGTRLTVT.

The chain has TRBV24-1 and TRBJ2-6; TRBD1 is a possible D gene (7 bases). The CDR3 runs to 18 residues. V lost 8 bases, J lost 0 bases, and 19 bases lay in between. Germline V gene lookup returns CDR1 KGHDR and CDR2 SFDVKD. The CDR3 nucleotides are TGTGCCACCAAAGAGGACAGGAGGGTCAACTCTGGGGCCAACGTCCTGACTTTC. It yields the protein CATKEDRRVNSGANVLTF.